These T cell receptor beta chains were read from a single sample in a study. TCRdb independently ran MiXCR on the 5' RACE reads; one entry per CDR3 protein. Of about 40,000 distinct CDR3 sequences in the sample, under 20% were seen once. Source material: naive CD4+ T cells sorted from a lymph node. These receptors came from a female donor with breast cancer. CDR3s include the opening cysteine and the closing phenylalanine or tryptophan. The D gene is left open where the match is weak. Rows may omit the clone size; those that give it use once, few, many or a size class.

J gene	CDR3 length	D gene	V gene	clone size	CDR3 DNA	CDR3 protein
TRBJ2-4	14	-	TRBV29-1	-	TGCAGCGTCTACAGTCCCCTAGCCAAAAACATTCAGTACTTC	CSVYSPLAKNIQYF
TRBJ2-7	14	-	TRBV11-2	-	TGTGCCAGCGGAAGGACGGTGGCCTCTTACGGGCAGTACTTC	CASGRTVASYGQYF
TRBJ2-5	14	TRBD1	TRBV28	few	TGTGCCAGCTGGGGGGACAGGGGTAGAGAGACCCAGTACTTC	CASWGDRGRETQYF
TRBJ2-1	12	-	TRBV5-6	-	TGTGCCAGCAGCTTGGACTACAATGAGCAGTTCTTC	CASSLDYNEQFF
TRBJ2-2	14	-	TRBV30	few	TGTGCCTGGAGTCGGGGGGCGGACACCGGGGAGCTGTTTTTT	CAWSRGADTGELFF
TRBJ1-2	18	TRBD1	TRBV5-6	many	TGTGCCAGCAGCTTTGCCGGGACAGGGGTAGAGAAAAACTATGGCTACACCTTC	CASSFAGTGVEKNYGYTF
TRBJ2-2	15	TRBD2	TRBV6-5	-	TGTGCCAGCAGTGAGCGGGACCGAGGCACCGGGGAGCTGTTTTTT	CASSERDRGTGELFF
TRBJ1-6	15	-	TRBV5-1	many	TGCGCCAGCAGCTTACGGACGGGGAGTGATTCACCCCTCCACTTT	CASSLRTGSDSPLHF
TRBJ2-5	12	-	TRBV5-1	few	TGCGCCAGCAGCTACCTGAGAGAGACCCAGTACTTC	CASSYLRETQYF
TRBJ2-7	11	-	TRBV7-6	-	TGTGCCAGCAGCCGAGCACACGAGCAGTACTTC	CASSRAHEQYF
TRBJ2-5	14	-	TRBV7-2	-	TGTGCCAGCAGCCGTTACTTAGCCCAAGAGACCCAGTACTTC	CASSRYLAQETQYF
TRBJ2-1	13	TRBD1	TRBV29-1	many	TGCAGCGTGGGACAGGGTATGAGGAATGAGCAGTTCTTC	CSVGQGMRNEQFF
TRBJ1-5	16	TRBD1	TRBV6-5	few	TGTGCCAGCAGTGCGCTTCGGGACAGAAGGAATCAGCCCCAGCATTTT	CASSALRDRRNQPQHF
TRBJ1-6	17	-	TRBV20-1	medium-sized	TGCAGTGCTAGAGAAGGACTTTTTAGCTCCTATAATTCACCCCTCCACTTT	CSAREGLFSSYNSPLHF
TRBJ2-2	15	-	TRBV5-4	-	TGTGCCAGCAGCCACGACATCATGAACACCGGGGAGCTGTTTTTT	CASSHDIMNTGELFF
TRBJ2-5	14	-	TRBV20-1	-	TGCAGTGCCTTTAAGACGACCCTGGGGGAGACCCAGTACTTC	CSAFKTTLGETQYF
TRBJ2-3	15	-	TRBV15	few	TGTGCCACCAGCAGAGATAGGCCCGGCACAGATACGCAGTATTTT	CATSRDRPGTDTQYF
TRBJ1-1	15	TRBD1	TRBV4-2	-	TGTGCCAGCAGCGAATACAGGGGCCTAAACACTGAAGCTTTCTTT	CASSEYRGLNTEAFF
TRBJ2-3	17	TRBD1	TRBV24-1	few	TGTGCCACCAGTGATTTGAACAGGGGTGGGGGCACAGATACGCAGTATTTT	CATSDLNRGGGTDTQYF
TRBJ2-6	17	TRBD1	TRBV6-1	many	TGTGCCAGCGCAAGACAGGGGTCCTACTCTGGGGCCAACGTCCTGACTTTC	CASARQGSYSGANVLTF
TRBJ2-5	14	-	TRBV6-1	-	TGTGCCAGCAGCCTCAACGGAGGGGAAGAGACCCAGTACTTC	CASSLNGGEETQYF
TRBJ2-7	15	TRBD2	TRBV15	few	TGTGCCACCAGCAAGGGACTAGCGGGAGACTACGAGCAGTACTTC	CATSKGLAGDYEQYF
TRBJ2-1	14	-	TRBV4-1	many	TGCGCCAGCAGCCAAGAAGGAGGAACTTCCGGAGGGTTCTTC	CASSQEGGTSGGFF
TRBJ1-1	13	-	TRBV6-2/TRBV6-3	many	TGTGCCAGCAGTTACTCGGAGAACACTGAAGCTTTCTTT	CASSYSENTEAFF
TRBJ2-1	12	-	TRBV20-1	-	TGCAGTGCTAGTCCGTCAGCGAATGGGCAGTTCTTC	CSASPSANGQFF
TRBJ2-6	14	-	TRBV7-3	few	TGTGCCAGCAGTCCACTCTCTGGGGCCAACGTCCTGACTTTC	CASSPLSGANVLTF
TRBJ2-5	13	-	TRBV29-1	many	TGCAGCGTTGGGGAACAGCCTCAAGAGACCCAGTACTTC	CSVGEQPQETQYF
TRBJ1-1	14	-	TRBV7-7	few	TGTGCTAGCGGATTCAATTACAGGGAACCTGAAGCTTTCTTT	CASGFNYREPEAFF